These 28 T cell receptor beta chains came from one sample sequenced in a study of patients and donors after allogeneic stem cell transplantation. TCRdb called the RT-PCR reads again in MiXCR, with one record for every CDR3 protein. Of about 2,200 distinct CDR3 sequences in the sample, less than 40% were seen once. Specimen: blood, either unsorted or a sorted T cell fraction (not recorded which). These receptors were taken from a human donor who was either an allogeneic HSCT recipient or a stem cell or donor lymphocyte infusion donor (not recorded which). It is not recorded whose cells these are; they may come from a transplant donor.

The genes are TRBV6-2 or TRBV6-3 and TRBJ1-6, with D unresolved. Trimming removed 6 bases from V and 10 bases from J, with 13 bases in between. The CDR3 covers 13 residues. Germline V gene lookup returns CDR1 MNHEY and CDR2 SVGEGT. CDR3 in DNA: TGTGCCAGCAGCCGTACGTTGGAATCACCCCTCCACTTT. It translates to CASSRTLESPLHF.

This clonotype rates as medium-sized. The chain recombines TRBV6-5 with TRBJ2-1, with D possibly matching TRBD2 (5 bases). CDR1 is MNHEY and CDR2 is SVGAGI in the germline V gene. Trimming shortened V by 5 bases and J by 10 bases, and 12 bases separated the two germline ends. The CDR3 sequence is 12 residues long. The DNA of the CDR3 is TGTGCCAGCAGTCCCCCGGGGAGCGAGCAGTTCTTC. Encoded protein: CASSPPGSEQFF.

This clonotype has just a few counts. The rearrangement uses TRBV7-8 and TRBJ2-3; 9 positions match TRBD2. With V trimmed by 1 base and J by 5 bases, 7 bases remained unmatched. Germline V lookup: CDR1 SGHVS, CDR2 FQNEAQ. The CDR3 runs 16 residues. DNA of the CDR3: TGTGCCAGCAGCTTAGTTCGCGGGGGGGCCCTAGATACGCAGTATTTT. Protein: CASSLVRGGALDTQYF.

The V gene is TRBV10-2, the J gene TRBJ2-7, with 12 bases identical to TRBD2. Losses at the gene ends were 6 bases for V and 6 bases for J; bases not matched to a gene: 9. Germline V CDR1 and CDR2: WSHSY, SAAADI. This CDR3 has 15 residues. The CDR3 loop is CASRPGLAGPGEQYV. Written as DNA, the CDR3 is TGCGCCAGCAGACCGGGACTAGCGGGCCCCGGCGAGCAGTACGTC.

Sample share makes this clonotype large. The V call is TRBV7-6, the J call TRBJ2-1, with D hard to call. The CDR3 has 12 residues. From germline, CDR1 is SGHVS and CDR2 FNYEAQ. Trimming took off 6 bases at V and 15 bases at J, with 18 bases between the two ends. CDR3 nucleotides: TGTGCCAGCAGGGCTACCGGGCCCAGGACGTTCTTC. Protein product: CASRATGPRTFF.

By share, this clonotype counts as medium-sized. J is TRBJ2-3 and V is TRBV7-2; perhaps TRBD2 as D (6 bases). CDR1 is SGHTA, CDR2 FQGNSA, per germline. The V end was cut by 5 bases, the J end by 6 bases, with 21 bases between. The length of the CDR3 is 16 residues. The CDR3 is CASSVASASHGDTQYF. CDR3 coding DNA: TGTGCCAGCAGCGTCGCTAGCGCGTCTCACGGTGATACGCAGTATTTT.

This clonotype was detected a few times. This rearrangement joins TRBV18 to TRBJ2-3; D unresolved. The germline gives CDR1 KGHSH, CDR2 LQKENI. This CDR3 is built from 14 residues. V was pared by 1 base and J by 3 bases, with 8 bases between. DNA of the CDR3: TGTGCCAGCTCACCACTAGCCCCGACAGATACGCAGTATTTT. Translated: CASSPLAPTDTQYF.

The chain carries TRBV7-7 and TRBJ2-1; 13 positions match TRBD2. This CDR3 has 18 amino acids. V was clipped by 1 base and J by 2 bases; unmatched bases: 5. Germline V gene lookup returns CDR1 SSHAT and CDR2 FNYEAQ (reference sequence). Here the CDR3 reads CASSLETSGRAAYNEQFF. In nucleotides, the CDR3 is TGTGCCAGCAGCTTAGAAACTAGCGGGAGGGCCGCCTACAATGAGCAGTTCTTC.

The chain has TRBV11-2 and TRBJ2-4; D is possibly TRBD2 (6 bases). V lost 5 bases and J lost 8, with 13 bases in between. The CDR3 is 13 residues long. Germline-derived CDR1 and CDR2 are SGHAT and FQNNGV. Here the CDR3 DNA reads TGTGCCAGCAGCGCGGGCGGGGATGACATTCAGTACTTC. This gives the protein CASSAGGDDIQYF.

In its sample, this clonotype was seen once. The genes are TRBV27 and TRBJ2-7, with 11 bases fitting TRBD1. Losses at the gene ends were 0 bases for V and 2 bases for J; bases not matched to a gene: 3. The CDR3 sequence is 16 residues long. The germline CDR1 and CDR2 sequences are MNHEY and SMNVEV (reference sequence). CDR3 in DNA: TGTGCCAGCAGTTTATCGTTGGACAGGGGGCCCTACGAGCAGTACGTC. Protein sequence: CASSLSLDRGPYEQYV.

The chain couples TRBV30 to TRBJ2-3; TRBD1 agrees at 9 bases. The length of the CDR3 is 13 residues. V lost 2 bases, J lost 6 bases, and 3 bases stayed unmatched. Per the germline V gene, CDR1 is GTSNPN and CDR2 is SVGIG (reference sequence). This CDR3 reads CAWSYRGLDTQYF. DNA for the CDR3: TGTGCCTGGAGTTACAGGGGGCTGGATACGCAGTATTTT. The full variable domain, in which reference TRBV30 and TRBJ2-3 provide the parts outside the CDR3, is SQTIHQWPATLVQPVGSPLSLECTVEGTSNPNLYWYRQAAGRGLQLLFYSVGIGQISSEVPQNLSASRPQDRQFILSSKKLLLSDSGFYLCAWSYRGLDTQYFGPGTRLTVL.

This clonotype is termed large. The V and J genes are TRBV7-2 and TRBJ2-1; no reliable D call. V lost 4 bases to trimming and J lost 8 bases, with 6 bases between them. Per germline, CDR1 SGHTA and CDR2 FQGNSA. The CDR3 has 11 residues. The CDR3 nucleotides read TGTGCCAGCAGCTCCTATTATGAGCAGTTCTTC. This codes for CASSSYYEQFF.

By its share, this clonotype is medium-sized. This chain links TRBV30 with TRBJ1-5; D ambiguous. The V and J ends lost 1 base and 5 bases respectively, with 6 bases between them. CDR3 length: 12 amino acids. Germline V gene data show CDR1 as GTSNPN and CDR2 as SVGIG (reference sequence). The CDR3 DNA is TGTGCCTGGAGTGAGGCCGATCAGCCCCAGCATTTT. Translated: CAWSEADQPQHF. The variable domain in full, with the rest retrieved from reference TRBV30 and TRBJ1-5, is SQTIHQWPATLVQPVGSPLSLECTVEGTSNPNLYWYRQAAGRGLQLLFYSVGIGQISSEVPQNLSASRPQDRQFILSSKKLLLSDSGFYLCAWSEADQPQHFGDGTRLSIL.

V is TRBV4-1 and J is TRBJ2-1, with D tentatively TRBD1 (6 bases). Germline V gene data show CDR1 as MGHRA and CDR2 as YSYEKL. There are 13 residues in the CDR3. Trimming took off 1 base at V and 7 bases at J, with 8 bases between the two ends. CDR3 in DNA: TGCGCCAGCAGCCAAGGCAGGGGTAATGAGCAGTTCTTC. Translating gives CASSQGRGNEQFF.

The chain is built from TRBV11-2 and TRBJ2-5; a weak D match, TRBD1 (6 bases). CDR3 length equals 14 residues. V was cut by 3 bases and J by 2 bases, with 10 bases left in between. CDR1 is SGHAT and CDR2 is FQNNGV in the germline V gene. CDR3 in amino acids: CASSLPGQQETQYF. Written as DNA, the CDR3 is TGTGCCAGCAGCTTGCCGGGACAACAAGAGACCCAGTACTTC. The full variable domain, rest sourced from reference TRBV11-2 and TRBJ2-5, is EAGVAQSPRYKIIEKRQSVAFWCNPISGHATLYWYQQILGQGPKLLIQFQNNGVVDDSQLPKDRFSAERLKGVDSTLKIQPAKLEDSAVYLCASSLPGQQETQYFGPGTRLLVL.

This clonotype came up a few times. V gene TRBV5-6 combines with J gene TRBJ2-5, with a possible D match to TRBD2 (6 bases). Germline V gene lookup returns CDR1 SGHDT and CDR2 YYEEEE. The V end lost 3 bases, the J end lost 5 bases, and 20 bases lay between the germline ends. CDR3 length: 16 amino acids. CDR3: CASSYLVGAGMETQYF. The CDR3 bases are TGTGCCAGCAGCTACTTAGTGGGAGCGGGTATGGAGACCCAGTACTTC.

This clonotype was found a few times. CDR3 nucleotide sequence: TGTGCCTGCGGACAGGGAGTCTCTTTTTACGAGCAGTACTTC. This codes for CACGQGVSFYEQYF. This chain links TRBV30 with TRBJ2-7; 8 bases line up with TRBD1. This CDR3 is built from 14 residues. CDR1 and CDR2 (germline): GTSNPN, SVGIG (reference sequence). V was pared by 6 bases and J by 4 bases, with 11 bases of the junction left unmatched.

This clonotype is categorized as large. This rearrangement joins TRBV29-1 to TRBJ2-1; D is undetermined. Trimming left V 4 bases short and J 5 bases short, with 9 bases between. There are 12 residues in the CDR3. The germline CDR1 and CDR2 sequences are SQVTM and ANQGSEA. The CDR3 DNA follows: TGCAGCGTTGGATCCCTGGACAATGAGCAGTTCTTC. This gives the protein CSVGSLDNEQFF.

There are a few counts of this clonotype. V usage is TRBV30 and J usage is TRBJ2-7; 10 bases match TRBD2. The germline CDR1 and CDR2 sequences are GTSNPN and SVGIG (reference sequence). J was trimmed by 1 base and V by 3 bases; bases with no gene match: 0. The CDR3 sequence is 13 residues long. CDR3 coding DNA: TGTGCCTGGAGACTAGCGGGGTCCTACGAGCAGTACGTC. It specifies CAWRLAGSYEQYV.

The chain recombines TRBV15 with TRBJ1-4, with TRBD1 as a possible D gene (5 bases). The germline V gene has CDR1 LNHNV and CDR2 YYDKDF (reference sequence). This CDR3 is 14 amino acids long. Trimming removed 4 bases at V and 7 bases at J, with 13 bases between. CDR3 sequence (DNA): TGTGCCACCAGCATCGGTGGGAGGGGTGAAAAACTGTTTTTT. It encodes CATSIGGRGEKLFF.

Relative to its sample, this clonotype is large. The CDR3 DNA reads TGTGCCAGCAGCTCGACAGGGGAAAGCACAGATACGCAGTATTTT. Its translation is CASSSTGESTDTQYF. The V call is TRBV7-3, the J call TRBJ2-3, with 8 bases that match TRBD1. This CDR3 comprises 15 residues. Germline V CDR1 and CDR2: SGHTA, FQGTGA. V lost 4 bases and J lost 0; bases outside the gene matches: 3.

The chain recombines TRBV5-6 with TRBJ2-2, with TRBD1 identical over 10 bases. V shed 4 bases and J 5 bases; nucleotides not matched to a gene: 8. Per germline, CDR1 SGHDT and CDR2 YYEEEE. The CDR3 is 16 amino acids. CDR3: CASSRVGTGVTGELFF. The CDR3 nucleotides read TGTGCCAGCAGCAGGGTGGGGACAGGGGTGACCGGGGAGCTGTTTTTT.

This clonotype was seen a handful of times. This CDR3 reads CASSNVRDEQYF. The DNA for the CDR3 is TGTGCCAGCTCCAATGTTAGGGACGAGCAGTACTTC. The rearrangement links TRBV7-9 to TRBJ2-7; D uncertain. The CDR3 runs to 12 residues. Germline values: CDR1 SEHNR, CDR2 FQNEAQ (reference sequence). The V and J ends lost 8 bases and 5 bases respectively, with 13 bases between them. The variable domain in full, with the rest retrieved from reference TRBV7-9 and TRBJ2-7, is DTGVSQNPRHKITKRGQNVTFRCDPISEHNRLYWYRQTLGQGPEFLTYFQNEAQLEKSRLLSDRFSAERPKGSFSTLEIQRTEQGDSAMYLCASSNVRDEQYFGPGTRLTVT.

This clonotype came up a few times. The rearrangement joins TRBV5-1 to TRBJ2-1; D remains ambiguous. Trimming cost V 3 bases and J 9 bases, with 16 bases left between them. The CDR3 loop spans 14 amino acids. The germline V gene encodes CDR1 SGHRS and CDR2 YFSETQ. The CDR3 region has the DNA TGCGCCAGCAGCTATGGCTCGTCAATGGGTGAGCAGTTCTTC. This gives the protein CASSYGSSMGEQFF.

The chain links TRBV5-6 to TRBJ1-1; 10 bases map to TRBD1. The V gene's germline CDR1 is SGHDT and CDR2 YYEEEE. With V trimmed by 3 bases and J by 4 bases, 6 bases remained unmatched. The CDR3 runs 15 residues. DNA for the CDR3: TGTGCCAGCAGCTGGCGGACAGGGGGGAGCACTGAAGCTTTCTTT. It translates to CASSWRTGGSTEAFF.

V gene TRBV30 combines with J gene TRBJ2-1; D remains ambiguous. The V gene's germline CDR1 is GTSNPN and CDR2 SVGIG (reference sequence). There are 13 residues in the CDR3. V lost 0 bases, J lost 4 bases, and 7 bases lay in between. CDR3 nucleotide sequence: TGTGCCTGGAGTGTACTGAGTTACAATGAGCAGTTCTTC. It encodes CAWSVLSYNEQFF.

This chain uses TRBV7-2 with TRBJ2-5; either TRBD1 or TRBD2 may supply D (5 bases each). Germline loops: CDR1 SGHTA, CDR2 FQGNSA. The V and J ends lost 4 bases and 2 bases respectively, with 20 bases between them. This CDR3 is 17 amino acids long. The CDR3, as DNA: TGTGCCAGCAGCTCGTTAGCTCACCGGGGCCCTCAAGAGACCCAGTACTTC. It translates to CASSSLAHRGPQETQYF.

Details on this clonotype: A junction end diverges from the germline sequence, so it may reflect a read error. The chain has TRBV6-4 and TRBJ1-1; TRBD1 matches at 7 bases. In germline, CDR1 is MRHNA, CDR2 SNTAGT. This CDR3 is 15 amino acids long. CDR3 sequence: CASSDPTGTEYRRDF. The CDR3 nucleotides read TGTGCCAGCAGTGACCCCACCGGGACAGAGTACCGGCGGGATTTT.